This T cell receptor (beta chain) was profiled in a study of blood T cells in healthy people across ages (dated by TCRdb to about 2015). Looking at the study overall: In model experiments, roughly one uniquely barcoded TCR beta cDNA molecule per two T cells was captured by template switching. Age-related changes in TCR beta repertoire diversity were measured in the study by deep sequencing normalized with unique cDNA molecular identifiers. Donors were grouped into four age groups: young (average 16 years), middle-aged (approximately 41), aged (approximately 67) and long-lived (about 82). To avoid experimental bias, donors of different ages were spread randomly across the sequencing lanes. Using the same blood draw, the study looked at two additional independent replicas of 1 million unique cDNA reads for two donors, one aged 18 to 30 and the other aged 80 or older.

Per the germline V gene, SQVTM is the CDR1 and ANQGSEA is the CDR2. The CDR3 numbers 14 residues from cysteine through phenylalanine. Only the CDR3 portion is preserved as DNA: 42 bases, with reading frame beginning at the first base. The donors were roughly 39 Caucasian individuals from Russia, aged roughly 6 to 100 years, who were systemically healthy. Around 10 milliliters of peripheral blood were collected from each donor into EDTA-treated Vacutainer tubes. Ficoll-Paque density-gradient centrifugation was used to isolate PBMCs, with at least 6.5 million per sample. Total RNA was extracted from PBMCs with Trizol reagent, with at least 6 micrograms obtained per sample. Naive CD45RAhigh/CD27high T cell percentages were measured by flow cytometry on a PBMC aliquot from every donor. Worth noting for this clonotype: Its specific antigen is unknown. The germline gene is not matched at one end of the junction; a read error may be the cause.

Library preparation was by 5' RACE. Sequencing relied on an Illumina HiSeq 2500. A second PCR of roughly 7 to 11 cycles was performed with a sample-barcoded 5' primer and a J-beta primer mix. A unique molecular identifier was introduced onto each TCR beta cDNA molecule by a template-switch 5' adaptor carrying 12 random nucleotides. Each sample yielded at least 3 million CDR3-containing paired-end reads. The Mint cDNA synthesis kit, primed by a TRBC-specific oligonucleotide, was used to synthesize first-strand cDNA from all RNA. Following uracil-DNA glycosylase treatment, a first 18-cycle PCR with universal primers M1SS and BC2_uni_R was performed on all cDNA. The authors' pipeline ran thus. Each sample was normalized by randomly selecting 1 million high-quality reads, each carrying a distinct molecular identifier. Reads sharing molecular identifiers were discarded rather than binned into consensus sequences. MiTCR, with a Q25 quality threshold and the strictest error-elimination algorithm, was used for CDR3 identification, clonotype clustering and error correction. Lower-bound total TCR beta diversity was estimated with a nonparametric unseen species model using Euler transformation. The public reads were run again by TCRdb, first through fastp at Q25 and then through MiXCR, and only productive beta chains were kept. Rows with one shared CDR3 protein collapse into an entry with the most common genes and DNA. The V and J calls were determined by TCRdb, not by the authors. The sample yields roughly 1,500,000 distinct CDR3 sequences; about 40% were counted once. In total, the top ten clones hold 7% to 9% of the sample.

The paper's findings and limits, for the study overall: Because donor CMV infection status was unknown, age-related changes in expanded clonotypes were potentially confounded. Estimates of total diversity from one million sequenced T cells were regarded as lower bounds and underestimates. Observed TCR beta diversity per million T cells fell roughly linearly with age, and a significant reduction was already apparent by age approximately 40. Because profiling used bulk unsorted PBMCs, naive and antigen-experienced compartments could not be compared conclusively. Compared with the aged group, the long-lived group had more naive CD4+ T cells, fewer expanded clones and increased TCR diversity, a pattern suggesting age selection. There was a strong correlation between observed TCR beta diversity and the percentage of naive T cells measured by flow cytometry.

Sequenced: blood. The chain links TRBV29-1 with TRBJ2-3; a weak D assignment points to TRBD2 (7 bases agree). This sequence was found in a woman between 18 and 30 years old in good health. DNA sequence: TGCAGCGTCCCCGGGGGGCTAGCGACAGATACGCGGTATTTT. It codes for CSVPGGLATDTRYF.